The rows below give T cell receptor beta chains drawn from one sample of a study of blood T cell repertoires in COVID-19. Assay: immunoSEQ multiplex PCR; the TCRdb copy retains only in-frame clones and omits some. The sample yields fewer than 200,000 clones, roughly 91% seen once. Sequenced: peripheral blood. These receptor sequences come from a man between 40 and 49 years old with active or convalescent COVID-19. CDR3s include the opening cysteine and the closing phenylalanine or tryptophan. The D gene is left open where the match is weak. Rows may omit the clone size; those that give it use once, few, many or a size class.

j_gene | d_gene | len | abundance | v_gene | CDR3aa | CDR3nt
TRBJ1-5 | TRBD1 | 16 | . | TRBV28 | CASRIQGARSNQPQHF | TGTGCCAGCAGGATACAGGGGGCGAGAAGCAATCAGCCCCAGCATTTT
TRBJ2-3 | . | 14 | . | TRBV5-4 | CASSPRTEADTQYF | TGTGCCAGCAGCCCGCGGACAGAAGCGGATACGCAGTATTTT
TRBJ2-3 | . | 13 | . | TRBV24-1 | CATSEGDQDTQYF | TGTGCCACCAGTGAGGGCGATCAAGATACGCAGTATTTT
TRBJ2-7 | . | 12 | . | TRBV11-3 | CASSLVTGEQYF | TGTGCCAGCAGCTTAGTAACTGGCGAGCAGTACTTC
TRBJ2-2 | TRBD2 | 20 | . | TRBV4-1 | CASSQGSPRVSGSYFGELFF | TGCGCCAGCAGCCAAGGGTCCCCGCGGGTAAGCGGGAGTTATTTCGGGGAGCTGTTTTTT
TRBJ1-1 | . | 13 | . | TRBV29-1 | CSVQSRPNTEAFF | TGCAGCGTTCAGAGCAGGCCGAACACTGAAGCTTTCTTT
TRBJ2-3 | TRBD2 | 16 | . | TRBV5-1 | CASSFGLAGATDTQYF | TGCGCCAGCAGCTTCGGACTAGCGGGAGCCACAGATACGCAGTATTTT
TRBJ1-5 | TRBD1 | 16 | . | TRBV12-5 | CASVSDRGASNQPQHF | TGTGCTAGTGTTTCGGACAGGGGGGCGAGCAATCAGCCCCAGCATTTT
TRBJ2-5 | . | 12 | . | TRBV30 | CAWEFRGETQYF | TGTGCCTGGGAATTCAGGGGTGAGACCCAGTACTTC
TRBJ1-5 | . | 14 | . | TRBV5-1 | CASSADGQDQPQHF | TGCGCCAGCAGCGCGGATGGACAAGATCAGCCCCAGCATTTT
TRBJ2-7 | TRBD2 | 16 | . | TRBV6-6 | CASSQQRLAGGYEQYF | TGTGCCAGCAGCCAACAGAGACTAGCGGGAGGGTACGAGCAGTACTTC
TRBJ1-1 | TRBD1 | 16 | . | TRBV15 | CATSRTGARPNTEAFF | TGTGCCACCAGCCGGACAGGGGCCCGGCCGAACACTGAAGCTTTCTTT
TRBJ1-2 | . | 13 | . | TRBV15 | CATSRDRVYGYTF | TGTGCCACCAGCAGAGACAGGGTCTATGGCTACACCTTC
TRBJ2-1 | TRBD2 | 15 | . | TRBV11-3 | CASSHLAAVRNEQFF | TGTGCCAGCAGCCATCTAGCGGCTGTAAGGAATGAGCAGTTCTTC
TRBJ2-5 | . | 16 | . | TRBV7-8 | CASSQDGGFIQETQYF | TGTGCCAGCAGCCAGGATGGGGGGTTTATCCAAGAGACCCAGTACTTC
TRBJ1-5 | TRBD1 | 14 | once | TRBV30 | CAWGGDSSNQPQHF | TGTGCCTGGGGGGGGGACAGTAGCAATCAGCCCCAGCATTTT
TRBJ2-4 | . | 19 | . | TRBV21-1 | CASSEHRVPREVAKNIQYF | TGTGCCAGCAGCGAGCACAGGGTCCCGCGCGAGGTAGCCAAAAACATTCAGTACTTC
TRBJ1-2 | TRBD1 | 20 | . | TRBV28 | CASSLSWVVSGGRVNYGYTF | TGTGCCAGCAGTTTATCTTGGGTGGTTTCAGGGGGAAGGGTCAACTATGGCTACACCTTC
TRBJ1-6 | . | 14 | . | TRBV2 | CASLAGSYNSPLHF | TGTGCCAGCCTCGCGGGATCCTATAATTCACCCCTCCACTTT
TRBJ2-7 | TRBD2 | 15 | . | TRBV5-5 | CASSLSLGGRAEQYF | TGTGCCAGCAGCTTGTCACTGGGCGGGAGGGCCGAGCAGTACTTC
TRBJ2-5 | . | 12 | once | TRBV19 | CASLVGHETQYF | TGTGCCAGTCTTGTGGGCCACGAGACCCAGTACTTC
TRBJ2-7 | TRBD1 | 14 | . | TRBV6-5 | CASREGDRVNEQYF | TGTGCCAGTAGAGAGGGAGACAGGGTAAACGAGCAGTACTTC
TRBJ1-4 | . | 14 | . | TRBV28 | CASSRGGMNEKLFF | TGTGCCAGCAGTCGCGGGGGGATGAATGAAAAACTGTTTTTT
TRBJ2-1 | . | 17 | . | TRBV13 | CASSLEVPRASYNEQFF | TGTGCCAGCAGCTTAGAAGTCCCGAGGGCGTCCTACAATGAGCAGTTCTTC
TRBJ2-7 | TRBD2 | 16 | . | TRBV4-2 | CASSPTLTGGVYEQYF | TGTGCCAGCAGCCCGACCCTAACGGGGGGTGTGTACGAGCAGTACTTC
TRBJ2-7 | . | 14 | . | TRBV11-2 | CASSLVQSPYEQYF | TGTGCCAGCAGCTTAGTACAGAGCCCCTACGAGCAGTACTTC
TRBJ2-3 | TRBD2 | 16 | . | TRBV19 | CASSQTSGASTDTQYF | TGTGCCAGTAGTCAAACTAGCGGGGCTAGCACAGATACGCAGTATTTT
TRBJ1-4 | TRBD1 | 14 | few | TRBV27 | CASSTGTANEKLFF | TGTGCCAGCAGTACCGGGACAGCTAATGAAAAACTGTTTTTT
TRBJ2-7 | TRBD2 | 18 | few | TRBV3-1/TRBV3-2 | CASSPKTGTSGRDYEQYF | TGTGCCAGCAGCCCTAAGACCGGGACTAGCGGGAGGGATTACGAGCAGTACTTC
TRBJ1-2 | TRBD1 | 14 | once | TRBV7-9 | CASSLGQELYGYTF | TGTGCCAGCAGCTTGGGACAGGAACTCTATGGCTACACCTTC
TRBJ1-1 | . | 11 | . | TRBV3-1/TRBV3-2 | CASSRALEAFF | TGTGCCAGCAGCCGGGCCCTAGAAGCTTTCTTT
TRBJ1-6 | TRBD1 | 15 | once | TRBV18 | CASSKTGDFGAPLHF | TGTGCCAGCTCAAAAACAGGGGACTTCGGGGCACCCCTCCACTTT
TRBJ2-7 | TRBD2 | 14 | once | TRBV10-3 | CAISDPGLAYEQYF | TGTGCCATCAGTGACCCGGGACTAGCCTACGAGCAGTACTTC
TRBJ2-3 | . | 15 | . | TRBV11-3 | CASSSSGTPTDTQYF | TGTGCCAGCAGCTCCTCCGGGACTCCCACAGATACGCAGTATTTT
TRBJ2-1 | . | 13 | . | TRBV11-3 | CASSERGYNEQFF | TGTGCCAGCAGCGAAAGAGGCTACAATGAGCAGTTCTTC
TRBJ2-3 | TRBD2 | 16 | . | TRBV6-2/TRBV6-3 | CASSRLAGGFTDTQYF | TGTGCCAGCAGTCGACTAGCGGGGGGATTCACAGATACGCAGTATTTT
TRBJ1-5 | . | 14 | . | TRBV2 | CASSDRGRVQPQHF | TGTGCCAGCAGTGATAGGGGGAGGGTTCAGCCCCAGCATTTT
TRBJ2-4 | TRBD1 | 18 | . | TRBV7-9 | CASSLAPGQGYAKNIQYF | TGTGCCAGCAGCTTAGCTCCAGGACAGGGTTATGCCAAAAACATTCAGTACTTC
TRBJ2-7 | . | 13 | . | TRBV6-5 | CASKQGSSYEQYF | TGTGCCAGCAAGCAGGGGAGCTCCTACGAGCAGTACTTC
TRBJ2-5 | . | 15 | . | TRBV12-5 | CASAPAWTGGETQYF | TGTGCTAGTGCTCCGGCCTGGACAGGAGGGGAGACCCAGTACTTC
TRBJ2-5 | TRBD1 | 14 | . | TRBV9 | CASSVRQGQETQYF | TGTGCCAGCAGCGTCCGACAGGGGCAAGAGACCCAGTACTTC
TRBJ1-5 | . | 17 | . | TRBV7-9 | CASSLVLRGRSNQPQHF | TGTGCCAGCAGCTTAGTTCTCAGGGGCCGGAGCAATCAGCCCCAGCATTTT
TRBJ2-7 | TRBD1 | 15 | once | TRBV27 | CASSRTGTGGHEQYF | TGTGCCAGCAGCCGGACCGGGACAGGGGGCCACGAGCAGTACTTC
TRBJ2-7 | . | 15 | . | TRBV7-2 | CASSLAYRGGHEQYF | TGTGCCAGCAGCTTAGCGTACAGGGGAGGCCACGAGCAGTACTTC
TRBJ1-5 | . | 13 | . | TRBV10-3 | CAISDDQGWPQHF | TGTGCCATCAGTGATGACCAGGGCTGGCCCCAGCATTTT